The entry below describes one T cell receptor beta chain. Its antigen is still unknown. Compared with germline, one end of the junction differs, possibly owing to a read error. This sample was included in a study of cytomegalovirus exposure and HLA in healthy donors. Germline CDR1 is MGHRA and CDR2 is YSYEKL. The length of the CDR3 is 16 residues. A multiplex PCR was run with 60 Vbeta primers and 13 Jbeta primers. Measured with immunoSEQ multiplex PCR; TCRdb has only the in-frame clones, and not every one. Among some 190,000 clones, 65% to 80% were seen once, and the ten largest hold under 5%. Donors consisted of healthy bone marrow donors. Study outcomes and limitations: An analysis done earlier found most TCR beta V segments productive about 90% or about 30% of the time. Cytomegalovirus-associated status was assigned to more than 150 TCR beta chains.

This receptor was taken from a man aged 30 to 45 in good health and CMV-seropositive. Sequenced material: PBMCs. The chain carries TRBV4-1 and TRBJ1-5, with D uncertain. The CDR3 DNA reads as TGCGCCAGCAGCCAAGCGGCTGGGTATAGCAGTCAGCCCCAGCATTTT. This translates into CASSQAAGYSSQPQHF.